The clone carrying this T cell receptor beta chain was counted a single time. The data stem from a study of control samples from healthy donors and cancer patients. This CDR3 region has 16 residues. Trimming left V 5 bases short and J 5 bases short, with 22 bases between. Per germline, CDR1 SGHTA and CDR2 FQGNSA. The data were produced by immunoSEQ multiplex PCR, yet TCRdb's version contains in-frame clones alone and is incomplete. The data show almost 85,000 clones, with about 94% seen just once and less than 6% held by the top ten. This clonotype originated in a young woman in good health. The sample taken for sequencing was blood. The chain joins TRBV7-2 to TRBJ2-7; D perhaps matches TRBD2 (6 bases). Written as DNA, the CDR3 is TGTGCCAGCAGCGCGGCCGGGACTGTGCGGGCCCACGAGCAGTACTTC. Translated, it gives CASSAAGTVRAHEQYF.